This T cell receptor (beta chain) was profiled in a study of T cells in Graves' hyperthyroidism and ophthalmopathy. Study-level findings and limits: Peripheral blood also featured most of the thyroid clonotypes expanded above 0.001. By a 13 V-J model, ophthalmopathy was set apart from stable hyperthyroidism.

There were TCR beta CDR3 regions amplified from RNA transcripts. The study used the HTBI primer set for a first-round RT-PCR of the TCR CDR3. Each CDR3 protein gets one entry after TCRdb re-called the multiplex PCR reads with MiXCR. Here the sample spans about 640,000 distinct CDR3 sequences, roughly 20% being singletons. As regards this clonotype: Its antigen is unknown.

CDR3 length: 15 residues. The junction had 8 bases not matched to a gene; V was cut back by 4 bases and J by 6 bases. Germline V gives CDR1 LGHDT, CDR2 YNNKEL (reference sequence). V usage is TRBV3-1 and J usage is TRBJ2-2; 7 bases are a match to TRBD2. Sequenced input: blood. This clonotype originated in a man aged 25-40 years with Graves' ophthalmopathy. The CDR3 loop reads CASSPRRGSAGELFF. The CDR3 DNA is TGTGCCAGCAGCCCCAGGCGCGGGAGCGCCGGGGAGCTGTTTTTT.